This T cell receptor (beta chain) stems from a study of molecular identifiers for immune sequencing clone quantification (dated by TCRdb to between 2017 and 2018). Regarding the research as a whole: For a replicate experiment, RNA from around 20,000 or 99,000 naive CD8 T cells was divided into five aliquots, of which four were sequenced. This methods study benchmarked molecular-identifier clustering-based TCR repertoire sequencing (MIDCIRS) and TCR RNA copy counting, using CD8 T cells to do so.

Libraries were prepared through PCR. These reads were obtained on an Illumina HiSeq 4000. Preparation of bulk TCR libraries followed a previously described approach, with the TCR primers listed in Table S5. The Qiagen AllPrep DNA/RNA kit was used to purify total RNA. Before analysis, reads from multiple sequencing runs of the same library were pooled. In the original analysis: Reads were retained only if the reads had an exact TCR constant sequence, and the retained reads were trimmed to 150 nt and grouped according to their 12-nt molecular barcodes. Within each barcode group, reads were sub-clustered at a 15% Levenshtein threshold, and quality-weighted consensus sequences were built per RNA molecule. Non-functional sequences were excluded, and lower-count sequences lying one edit away from another sequence were also excluded. Based on fitting two negative binomial distributions, any barcode sub-cluster with under 20% of the maximum read count was discarded. TCRdb itself trimmed the public reads at Q25 with fastp, ran MiXCR and retained productive beta chains. Rows merge per CDR3 protein into single entries with the most common DNA and genes. What appears here as the V and J calls and clone size reflects TCRdb's work, not the paper's. Present in this sample are approximately 670,000 distinct CDR3 sequences, 15% to 20% of which were seen just once. The ten largest clonotypes hold around 0.9% of the sample.

Libraries of naive CD8 T cells were built from about 21,000 to 970,000 sorted cells, with 10%, 30% or 50% of the purified RNA used. Naive CD8 T cells, defined as CD8+CD4-CCR7+CD45RA+, were FACS-sorted into RLT Plus buffer on a BD FACSAria II. Approximately eleven TCR copies' worth of Jurkat RNA were spiked into about 20,000-1,100,000 naive CD8 T cell samples to test detection sensitivity. Enrichment of CD8 T cells was performed with RosetteSep CD8+ T Cell Enrichment Cocktail and Ficoll-Paque, after which ACK red cell lysis was carried out. Overall study results and their limits: Spiked-in Jurkat TCR RNA (approximately 10 copies' worth), which is not part of the donor repertoire, was contained in the naive libraries. When barcode sub-clustering was not used, chimeric consensus sequences inflated TCR diversity, with chimeras reaching as high as 47%. Highly expanded clone sizes could be underestimated if identical TCR molecules share a barcode. Clones above 20 RNA copies held over 99% of molecules in CMV-specific effector cells but under 1% in naive cells. Modeling estimated roughly 3 recovered TCR RNA copies per cell, compared with about 10 by digital PCR, which implies about 30% capture efficiency. Spiked-in Jurkat TCR RNA equivalent to a single cell was reported to be detectable even among 980,000 or so naive CD8 T cells.

With respect to this clonotype: Its binding antigen is unknown. A much larger clone differs from this one at a single base, so this may be a read error.

The cysteine opens and the phenylalanine closes a CDR3 of 18 amino acids. Only the CDR3 portion is preserved as DNA: 54 bases, with reading frame beginning at the first base. The germline V gene encodes CDR1 SGHVT and CDR2 SQSDAQ. The receptor chain draws on TRBV7-4 and TRBJ2-2; TRBD1 could be the D gene, as 5 bases match. Sequenced material: naive CD8+ T cells from blood, with Jurkat cell RNA spiked in. Per the publication, the cell subset or site label means: FACS-sorted CD8+CD4-CCR7+CD45RA+ naive T cells. The origin of this receptor is a human donor in good health. Some libraries in this study had Jurkat cell RNA spiked in. This receptor carries the CDR3 CAGSSIRLGQGNTGELFF. The DNA sequence reads TGTGCCGGCAGCTCCATTCGGTTGGGCCAGGGTAACACCGGGGAGCTGTTTTTT.